This paragraph covers one T cell receptor beta chain sequence. Its antigen is not yet known. Per-base qualities were not stored, and no clone one base away is much larger. TCRbeta CDR3 regions were amplified from genomic DNA by means of the immunoSEQ Assay, a bias-controlled multiplex PCR. The published analysis was carried out like this. The number of nucleated cells in each sample was estimated from the amplification of reference gene primers within the assay. Sequence reads were collapsed and filtered to measure the absolute abundance of every unique TCRbeta CDR3 rearrangement. For each sample, productive Simpson clonality was calculated as the square root of Simpson's diversity index across productive rearrangements. Here the immuneACCESS table is served through TCRdb, limited to in-frame sequences with V and J called. Missing clones are a known gap in these copies; in checked studies unresolved V genes cover under half, and the rest lacks a known reason. Clone size and V and J calls were adopted from that table, with D and trimming inferred from the DNA. For this sample the table gives about 170,000 clones, of which roughly 84% were detected only once. The top ten constitute approximately 1.1% of the sample.

The sample comes from a study of blood T cell repertoires in COVID-19 (TCRdb year 2020). As for the study more broadly: Collaborator samples came from the United States, Italy and Spain and covered acute and convalescent phases of COVID-19. Sample metadata almost always included a de-identified subject ID, COVID-19 status, age in years and sex. Subjects who had been exposed to COVID-19, were actively infected with it, or had recovered from it provided the deeply sampled blood TCRbeta repertoires that made up the dataset. HLA class I and class II types, where available, came from metadata supplied by the sample provider rather than from assay-based typing. Samples came from the ongoing ImmuneRACE study (first 160 participants) plus 1,254 subjects from 6 global collaborators. The prospective study material was composed of cDNA or gDNA derived from T cells, B-cell-depleted T cells, or PBMCs. The repertoires were released in a freely available public database intended as a resource for research on the immune response to SARS-CoV-2.

Broad study findings and their caveats: How much clinical and demographic metadata was included differed by source and by participant, and the metadata was provided uncurated.

Another Seattle source contributed samples from volunteer blood donors who had recovered from COVID-19. Collaborating institutions collected whole blood in K2EDTA tubes following their own protocols. Collaborator samples were shipped for TCRbeta analysis as frozen whole blood, isolated PBMCs, or DNA extracted from either sample type. The origin of this receptor is a man aged 55 to 70 who had recovered from COVID-19. Sequences were obtained from peripheral blood.

The DNA is TGTGCCAGCAGCAGGGGCGGCAATCAGCCCCAGCATTTT. Protein translation: CASSRGGNQPQHF. The chain links TRBV6-5 with TRBJ1-5, and TRBD1 may be the D gene, going by 6 matching bases. CDR1 is given as MNHEY and CDR2 as SVGAGI, both from the germline V gene. Cut back by 6 bases and 2 bases, the V and J ends lie 8 bases apart. The CDR3 has 13 amino acids, counting the end cysteine and phenylalanine. The only DNA kept is the CDR3, 39 bases in frame from the first base.